The 19 T cell receptor beta chains in this list originate from one sample, sequenced in a study of graft-versus-host responses after intestinal transplantation. Data came from immunoSEQ multiplex PCR; TCRdb stores just in-frame clones and leaves some out. This table holds under 50,000 clones, roughly 89% found once. The specimen was PBMCs, collected 267 days after transplant. These receptors all stem from a human patient who received an intestinal transplant, so some T cells may come from the graft donor.

The chain joins TRBV10-3 to TRBJ2-1; TRBD2 is a possible D gene (7 bases). V was cut by 4 bases and J by 9 bases, with 25 bases left in between. Germline loops: CDR1 ENHRY, CDR2 SYGVKD. The CDR3 length is 17 residues. CDR3 in DNA: TGTGCCATCAGTGTCCGCCGGTGGGGGGGCGTAGGGAGTGAGCAGTTCTTC. Its protein is CAISVRRWGGVGSEQFF.

The count of this clone is one. The rearrangement joins TRBV10-3 to TRBJ2-1; D uncertain. V shed 0 bases and J shed 0 bases, with 6 bases lying between them. CDR1 is ENHRY, CDR2 SYGVKD, per germline. The CDR3 loop spans 15 amino acids. CDR3 nucleotide sequence: TGTGCCATCAGTGAGTCATACGCCTCCTACAATGAGCAGTTCTTC. This sequence encodes CAISESYASYNEQFF.

This clone has a handful of counts. The V and J genes are TRBV7-9 and TRBJ2-7; D is undetermined. The V end was cut by 7 bases, the J end by 1 base, with 5 bases between. The CDR3 loop spans 11 amino acids. Germline V gene lookup returns CDR1 SEHNR and CDR2 FQNEAQ (reference sequence). The CDR3 region is CASIGSYEQYF. Here the CDR3 DNA reads TGTGCCAGCATCGGATCCTACGAGCAGTACTTC.

This clone appeared a single time. V and J are TRBV10-1 and TRBJ2-7; D is undetermined. This CDR3 region has 14 residues. Germline V gene data show CDR1 as WNHNN and CDR2 as SYGVQD (reference sequence). Trimming took 3 bases from V and 2 from J, leaving 11 bases between them. The CDR3 spells CASSDGLGPYEQYF. The CDR3 nucleotides read TGCGCCAGCAGTGACGGATTGGGCCCCTACGAGCAGTACTTC.

The chain couples TRBV7-6 to TRBJ1-1; TRBD1 might be the D (5 bases). Germline loops: CDR1 SGHVS, CDR2 FNYEAQ. Between the trimmed V and J ends, which lost 4 bases and 5 bases, there was a span of 11 bases. CDR3 size: 13 residues. CDR3 sequence: CASSSRVRTEAFF. In nucleotides, the CDR3 is TGTGCCAGCAGCTCCAGGGTTCGGACTGAAGCTTTCTTT.

This clone was recorded only once. V is TRBV13 and J is TRBJ2-7; D is tentatively TRBD1 or TRBD2 (5 bases each). The CDR3 contains 12 residues. The ends were cut back, 5 bases at V and 0 bases at J, with 5 bases in the middle. Germline V gene data show CDR1 as PRHDT and CDR2 as FYEKMQ (reference sequence). CDR3 nucleotide sequence: TGTGCCAGCAGCGGGGGCTCCTACGAGCAGTACTTC. Translated, it gives CASSGGSYEQYF.

The J gene is TRBJ2-7, the V gene TRBV6-1; D ambiguous. Deletions cut 0 bases from V and 2 bases from J, with 17 bases between. This CDR3 has 17 residues. From germline, CDR1 is MNHNS and CDR2 SASEGT. CDR3 DNA sequence: TGTGCCAGCAGTGAAGCGCCGTTGGGCCAAGAACCCTACGAGCAGTACTTC. Translating it yields CASSEAPLGQEPYEQYF.

V gene TRBV5-1 combines with J gene TRBJ1-3; D is undetermined. Germline V CDR1 and CDR2: SGHRS, YFSETQ. The CDR3 spans 20 residues. Trimming left V 0 bases short and J 0 bases short, with 22 bases between. The CDR3 loop is CASSLERVFSLLRSGNTIYF. The CDR3 DNA follows: TGCGCCAGCAGCTTGGAAAGGGTCTTCTCTTTGTTGCGCTCTGGAAACACCATATATTTT. The full variable domain, completed using reference TRBV5-1 and TRBJ1-3, is KAGVTQTPRYLIKTRGQQVTLSCSPISGHRSVSWYQQTPGQGLQFLFEYFSETQRNKGNFPGRFSGRQFSNSRSEMNVSTLELGDSALYLCASSLERVFSLLRSGNTIYFGEGSWLTVV.

The chain is built from TRBV6-1 and TRBJ1-5; 8 bases are shared with TRBD1. The CDR3 sequence is 15 residues long. The V segment lost 2 bases and the J segment 3 bases; nucleotides outside the gene matches: 3. Germline V gives CDR1 MNHNS, CDR2 SASEGT. The CDR3 loop reads CASSEFQGANQPQHF. DNA for the CDR3: TGTGCCAGCAGTGAATTCCAGGGGGCCAATCAGCCCCAGCATTTT.

This sequence joins TRBV4-1 and TRBJ1-4; D call uncertain. Trimming left V 0 bases short and J 3 bases short, with 11 bases between. The CDR3 sequence is 16 residues long. CDR1 is MGHRA and CDR2 is YSYEKL in the germline V gene. The CDR3 bases are TGCGCCAGCAGCCAAGAAGATAGGTTGGCTAATGAAAAACTGTTTTTT. Translated, it gives CASSQEDRLANEKLFF.

This rearrangement joins TRBV4-1 to TRBJ2-5, with 14 bases fitting TRBD2. The CDR3 is made up of 17 amino acids. The ends lost 1 base at V and 5 bases at J; junction bases unmatched: 6. The germline V gene encodes CDR1 MGHRA and CDR2 YSYEKL. The CDR3 loop is CASSQAQTSGGAETQYF. Written as DNA, the CDR3 is TGCGCCAGCAGCCAAGCCCAGACTAGCGGGGGGGCGGAGACCCAGTACTTC.

The chain uses TRBV14 and TRBJ2-1; 9 nucleotides agree with TRBD1. V was clipped by 2 bases and J by 7 bases; unmatched bases: 6. The CDR3 contains 15 residues. Germline assignment: CDR1 SGHDN and CDR2 FVKESK. This CDR3 reads CASSQWGQGVNEQFF. As DNA, the CDR3 is TGTGCCAGCAGCCAATGGGGACAGGGTGTTAATGAGCAGTTCTTC.

The rearrangement joins TRBV11-1 to TRBJ2-2, with 8 positions matching TRBD1. J gave up 5 bases and V 6 bases, and 8 bases lay outside the gene matches. This CDR3 is 15 amino acids long. Germline loops: CDR1 SGHAT, CDR2 FQDESV (reference sequence). Here the CDR3 reads CASRPGGAGTGELFF. In nucleotides, the CDR3 is TGTGCCAGCAGACCAGGGGGCGCTGGGACCGGGGAGCTGTTTTTT.

The gene calls are TRBV9 and TRBJ2-1; no reliable D call. V lost 2 bases and J 5 bases, leaving 11 bases between the germline ends. Germline V gene data show CDR1 as SGDLS and CDR2 as YYNGEE. This CDR3 is built from 14 residues. The chain's CDR3 is CASSVLPLHNEQFF. The CDR3 DNA reads TGTGCCAGCAGCGTCCTACCCTTACACAATGAGCAGTTCTTC. The full variable domain, with the rest looked up from reference TRBV9 and TRBJ2-1, is DSGVTQTPKHLITATGQRVTLRCSPRSGDLSVYWYQQSLDQGLQFLIQYYNGEERAKGNILERFSAQQFPDLHSELNLSSLELGDSALYFCASSVLPLHNEQFFGPGTRLTVL.

The gene calls are TRBV13 and TRBJ2-1; 12 bases agree with TRBD2. Per the germline V gene, CDR1 is PRHDT and CDR2 is FYEKMQ (reference sequence). This CDR3 has 17 amino acids. Trimming removed 8 bases from V and 1 base from J; junction bases left unmatched: 9. CDR3 coding DNA: TGTGCCAGCGAGGTTCTAGCGGGGGGGCGGTCCTACAATGAGCAGTTCTTC. It codes for CASEVLAGGRSYNEQFF.

With regard to this clone: At one end the junction does not follow the germline gene, possibly because of a read error. V is TRBV4-1 and J is TRBJ1-6; D is possibly TRBD1 (6 bases). Germline V lookup: CDR1 MGHRA, CDR2 YSYEKL. CDR3 length: 15 residues. CDR3 in amino acids: CASSQETGNFSPLHF. In nucleotides, the CDR3 is TGTGCCAGCAGCCAAGAAACAGGGAATTTTTCACCCCTCCACTTT.

Only one count was recorded for this clone. DNA of the CDR3: TGTGCCAGCAGTTACTTGGATCAGCCCCAGCATTTT. As protein: CASSYLDQPQHF. The chain has TRBV6-6 and TRBJ1-5, with D hard to call. The ends were cut back, 1 base at V and 5 bases at J, with 3 bases in the middle. The CDR3 runs 12 residues. The germline V gene has CDR1 MNHNY and CDR2 SVGAGI (reference sequence).

V usage is TRBV4-1 and J usage is TRBJ1-1; a possible D gene is TRBD1 (5 bases). Germline CDR1 reads MGHRA; CDR2 reads YSYEKL. V dropped 4 bases and J dropped 0 bases, with 12 bases sitting between them. The CDR3 runs to 15 residues. In DNA form, the CDR3 reads TGCGCCAGCAGCCCAAAAGGGACGGTGAACACTGAAGCTTTCTTT. Translation gives CASSPKGTVNTEAFF.

This chain joins TRBV15 and TRBJ2-7; D gene uncertain. CDR1 LNHNV and CDR2 YYDKDF come from the germline V gene (reference sequence). The germline V and J ends were trimmed by 1 base and 3 bases, with 19 bases remaining between them. CDR3 length equals 17 residues. As DNA, the CDR3 is TGTGCCACCAGCAGAGGTTGGGTAGGCGGTCCCCTCTACGAGCAGTACTTC. Protein sequence: CATSRGWVGGPLYEQYF.